A selection of T cell receptor beta chains follows, all from one sample in a study of blood T cell repertoires in COVID-19. Sequencing used immunoSEQ multiplex PCR; TCRdb keeps in-frame clones, though not all of them. This sample yields hundreds of thousands of clones, of which around 80% are seen a single time; approximately 1.9% belongs to the top ten. The sample taken for sequencing was peripheral blood. All receptors derive from a woman older than 75 with acute or convalescent COVID-19. Both conserved end residues are part of each CDR3. D genes are given only for firm matches. Clone size is not always given. Where it is, it says once, few, many or a class for expanded clones.

TRBJ2-3	-	TRBV7-3	TRBD2	CASIRAQTSEPTDTQYF	TGTGCCAGCATCCGAGCCCAGACTAGCGAACCCACAGATACGCAGTATTTT
TRBJ1-2	-	TRBV18	-	CASSNDRNYGYTF	TGTGCCAGCTCTAACGACAGAAACTATGGCTACACCTTC
TRBJ2-2	-	TRBV28	-	CASARGGANTGELFF	TGTGCCAGCGCGCGAGGCGGGGCGAACACCGGGGAGCTGTTTTTT
TRBJ2-5	few	TRBV14	TRBD1	CASSQYPRQGLRTNQETQYF	TGTGCCAGCAGCCAATACCCACGACAGGGTCTCCGGACAAACCAAGAGACCCAGTACTTC
TRBJ2-3	-	TRBV3-1/TRBV3-2	TRBD2	CASSLTSLGDTQYF	TGTGCCAGCAGCCTGACTAGCCTGGGAGATACGCAGTATTTT
TRBJ1-1	few	TRBV18	TRBD1	CASSLRTGANTEAFF	TGTGCCAGCTCACTCCGGACAGGGGCGAACACTGAAGCTTTCTTT
TRBJ1-1	-	TRBV6-2/TRBV6-3	TRBD1	CASSPGTGPPNTEAFF	TGTGCCAGCAGTCCCGGGACAGGGCCCCCGAACACTGAAGCTTTCTTT
TRBJ2-5	-	TRBV27	TRBD2	CASSLGTSGGGQGTQYF	TGTGCCAGCAGTCTGGGGACTAGCGGGGGGGGGCAAGGGACCCAGTACTTC
TRBJ1-1	-	TRBV5-4	TRBD1	CASSPGDRGMNTEAFF	TGTGCCAGCAGCCCCGGGGACAGGGGAATGAACACTGAAGCTTTCTTT
TRBJ1-1	-	TRBV3-1/TRBV3-2	TRBD1	CASSQSGTVKIEAFF	TGTGCCAGCAGCCAGTCCGGGACAGTTAAGATTGAAGCTTTCTTT
TRBJ2-3	-	TRBV5-1	TRBD2	CASSPPSGGLSDTQYF	TGCGCCAGCAGCCCCCCCAGCGGGGGGCTCTCGGATACGCAGTATTTT
TRBJ2-3	-	TRBV6-4	TRBD2	CASSTSGSTDTQYF	TGTGCCAGCAGCACTAGCGGGAGCACAGATACGCAGTATTTT
TRBJ2-5	-	TRBV28	TRBD1	CASSPIRTGVILQETQYF	TGTGCCAGCAGTCCCATTAGGACAGGGGTCATACTCCAAGAGACCCAGTACTTC
TRBJ1-5	-	TRBV7-9	-	CASSLDGGNSNQPQHF	TGTGCCAGCAGCTTAGATGGCGGGAATAGCAATCAGCCCCAGCATTTT
TRBJ1-2	-	TRBV5-8	-	CASSLASFTYGYTF	TGTGCCAGCAGCTTGGCCAGTTTTACCTATGGCTACACCTTC
TRBJ2-7	few	TRBV15	TRBD1	CATRGQGSYEQYF	TGTGCCACCAGGGGACAGGGGTCCTACGAGCAGTACTTC
TRBJ2-2	-	TRBV4-3	TRBD2	CASSQDAVDSGGNTGELFF	TGCGCCAGCAGCCAAGACGCCGTGGATAGCGGGGGCAACACCGGGGAGCTGTTTTTT
TRBJ1-1	once	TRBV19	TRBD1	CASSTDQGDTEAFF	TGTGCCAGTAGTACCGATCAGGGGGACACTGAAGCTTTCTTT
TRBJ2-3	-	TRBV4-2	-	CASSQGRTIKSDTQYF	TGTGCCAGCAGCCAAGGAAGGACTATTAAATCAGATACGCAGTATTTT
TRBJ2-2	once	TRBV5-5	TRBD1	CASSKAGTANTGELFF	TGTGCCAGCAGCAAAGCCGGGACAGCGAACACCGGGGAGCTGTTTTTT
TRBJ2-2	-	TRBV28	-	CASSTGSRAGELFF	TGTGCCAGCAGTACCGGGTCCAGAGCGGGGGAGCTGTTTTTT
TRBJ2-2	-	TRBV5-1	-	CASSPGRNTGELFF	TGCGCCAGCAGCCCCGGGAGAAACACCGGGGAGCTGTTTTTT
TRBJ2-7	-	TRBV2	-	CASKRGVGAGQAYEQYF	TGTGCCAGCAAAAGGGGTGTGGGGGCAGGTCAAGCCTACGAGCAGTACTTC
TRBJ1-6	-	TRBV19	-	CASSIGGDSPLHF	TGTGCCAGTAGTATAGGAGGCGATTCACCCCTCCACTTT
TRBJ1-4	-	TRBV19	TRBD1	CASSIGGQGTGRKLFF	TGTGCCAGTAGTATCGGTGGACAGGGTACCGGTCGAAAACTGTTTTTT
TRBJ2-7	-	TRBV6-1	-	CASSDRGALSYEQYF	TGTGCCAGCAGTGACCGGGGGGCTCTCTCCTACGAGCAGTACTTC
TRBJ2-7	-	TRBV2	-	CASSENSLGRYEQYF	TGTGCCAGCAGTGAAAACAGCTTGGGGCGTTACGAGCAGTACTTC
TRBJ2-4	-	TRBV7-2	TRBD1	CASSHRTGQSYLAKNIQYF	TGTGCCAGCAGCCATAGGACAGGGCAATCATACTTAGCCAAAAACATTCAGTACTTC
TRBJ2-1	few	TRBV15	TRBD2	CATSREGLAGVRQFF	TGTGCCACCAGCAGAGAAGGACTAGCGGGAGTACGGCAGTTCTTC
TRBJ1-1	-	TRBV5-1	TRBD1	CASRGTGNTEAFF	TGCGCCAGCAGGGGGACAGGGAACACTGAAGCTTTCTTT
TRBJ2-1	-	TRBV27	TRBD2	CASSLSWEYRGLVFF	TGTGCCAGCAGTTTATCGTGGGAGTACCGGGGACTAGTGTTCTTC
TRBJ2-1	once	TRBV7-2	TRBD1	CASSRRDRGSYNEQFF	TGTGCCAGCAGCCGCCGGGACAGGGGTTCCTACAATGAGCAGTTCTTC
TRBJ2-7	once	TRBV21-1	-	CASSKRAWREPYEQYF	TGTGCCAGCAGCAAGCGGGCGTGGCGAGAACCCTACGAGCAGTACTTC
TRBJ2-7	-	TRBV5-1	TRBD1	CASSLSGGQGGQYF	TGCGCCAGCAGCTTGAGTGGGGGACAGGGTGGGCAGTACTTC
TRBJ1-1	-	TRBV10-3	TRBD1	CAIRGTGVDTEAFF	TGTGCCATCAGGGGGACAGGGGTTGACACTGAAGCTTTCTTT
TRBJ1-2	few	TRBV7-6	-	CASSLADGLEGRFYGYTF	TGTGCCAGCAGCTTAGCTGATGGGTTGGAGGGCCGATTCTATGGCTACACCTTC
TRBJ2-3	-	TRBV9	-	CASSVGLADTDTQYF	TGTGCCAGCAGCGTAGGGCTAGCCGACACAGATACGCAGTATTTT
TRBJ2-1	-	TRBV19	-	CASTRTSSYNEQFF	TGTGCCAGTACCCGCACCAGCTCCTACAATGAGCAGTTCTTC